The present entry profiles one T cell receptor beta chain with its context. The data were obtained in a study of blood T cell repertoires in COVID-19. Study-level background: T cells, B-cell-depleted T cells, or PBMCs supplied cDNA or gDNA.

Sequencing used immunoSEQ multiplex PCR; TCRdb keeps in-frame clones, though not all of them. The sample holds about 140,000 clones, around 88% seen once. Source material: peripheral blood. This TCR was sampled from a human donor in a cohort sampled during active COVID-19.

CDR3 nucleotides: TGCGCCAGCAGCCAAACAGGGGGCATAAACACTGAAGCTTTCTTT. Amino acids: CASSQTGGINTEAFF. V gene TRBV4-1 combines with J gene TRBJ1-1, with 9 bases that match TRBD1. The germline V gene has CDR1 MGHRA and CDR2 YSYEKL. This CDR3 comprises 15 residues. Trimming took 2 bases from V and 2 from J; bases not matched to a gene: 3.